The TCR beta chain under discussion was sequenced for a study of blood T cells in healthy people across ages. Study-wide context: Researchers report that template switching captured about one barcoded beta molecule per two T cells.

Total RNA, at least 5.5 micrograms per sample, came from PBMCs. A sample-barcoded 5' primer and a J-beta primer mix were used in a second PCR of about 6 to 11 cycles. TCRdb reprocessed the 5' RACE reads via MiXCR and lists one record per CDR3 protein. Among approximately 1,000,000 distinct CDR3 sequences listed, around two fifths were seen once. Trimming left V 2 bases short and J 3 bases short, with 11 bases between. CDR1 is MNHEY and CDR2 is SMNVEV in the germline V gene (reference sequence). The CDR3 covers 14 residues. V and J are TRBV27 and TRBJ2-7; the D is unclear. What was sequenced was blood. The clonotype was recovered from a man aged 18-30 years in good health. The CDR3 region is CASSLQWNSYEQYF. DNA of the CDR3: TGTGCCAGCAGTTTACAGTGGAACAGCTACGAGCAGTACTTC.